This entry lists 25 T cell receptor beta chains sequenced from one sample in a study of shared clonotypes between healthy human individuals. Assay used: immunoSEQ multiplex PCR; TCRdb lists only in-frame clones, some missing. Altogether about 470,000 clones are present, roughly 77% being singletons, with the ten largest covering 13%. The sample consisted of PBMCs. Receptor source: a woman aged 40 to 50 in good health. Some clones in this sample may be carry-over from other donors' samples.

The chain combines TRBV9 with TRBJ2-2; TRBD2 agrees at 8 bases. CDR3 length: 16 amino acids. Germline loops: CDR1 SGDLS, CDR2 YYNGEE. Unmatched junction bases numbered 1, after V lost 0 bases and J lost 0 bases. CDR3 amino acids: CASSVAGGPNTGELFF. The CDR3 DNA reads TGTGCCAGCAGCGTAGCGGGAGGGCCGAACACCGGGGAGCTGTTTTTT.

The chain is built from TRBV29-1 and TRBJ1-4; a weak D match, TRBD1 (5 bases). Germline CDR1 is SQVTM and CDR2 is ANQGSEA. Between the trimmed V and J ends, which lost 6 bases and 6 bases, there was a span of 11 bases. CDR3 length equals 12 residues. Written as DNA, the CDR3 is TGCAGCGTCGACGGGGGGGATGAAAAACTGTTTTTT. Its translation: CSVDGGDEKLFF.

The CDR3 DNA reads as TGTGCCAGCAGTGGTCGACAGGCCTACGAGCAGTACTTC. It is translated as CASSGRQAYEQYF. The rearrangement joins TRBV6-1 to TRBJ2-7; a weak D match, TRBD1 (6 bases). The germline V and J ends were trimmed by 4 bases and 2 bases, with 9 bases remaining between them. The length of the CDR3 is 13 residues. Germline V gene lookup returns CDR1 MNHNS and CDR2 SASEGT.

The rearrangement uses TRBV10-3 and TRBJ2-7, with D maybe TRBD1 (6 bases). Germline V gene sequence: CDR1 ENHRY, CDR2 SYGVKD. Trimming took 6 bases from V and 0 from J, leaving 15 bases between them. This CDR3 is 15 amino acids long. The CDR3 region has the DNA TGTGCCATCAGCGGTCCCGACAGGTACTCCTACGAGCAGTACTTC. Amino acid sequence: CAISGPDRYSYEQYF.

The chain employs TRBV30 and TRBJ2-5, with D maybe TRBD2 (7 bases). The V end was cut by 2 bases, the J end by 1 base, with 14 bases between. The CDR3 is 15 amino acids. CDR1 is GTSNPN and CDR2 is SVGIG in the germline V gene (reference sequence). CDR3 residues: CAWSLGGQFQETQYF. As DNA, the CDR3 is TGTGCCTGGAGTTTGGGGGGGCAGTTCCAAGAGACCCAGTACTTC.

The chain recombines TRBV18 with TRBJ1-6, with 9 bases identical to TRBD1. The V segment lost 3 bases and the J segment 7 bases; nucleotides outside the gene matches: 4. Germline values: CDR1 KGHSH, CDR2 LQKENI. There are 15 residues in the CDR3. The DNA of the CDR3 is TGTGCCAGCTCACCGGCAGGACAGGGGAATTCACCCCTCCACTTT. Translation gives CASSPAGQGNSPLHF.

The V gene is TRBV4-3, the J gene TRBJ2-1; 13 bases are shared with TRBD2. V was pared by 4 bases and J by 6 bases, with 3 bases of the junction left unmatched. The CDR3 has 15 residues. Germline-derived CDR1 and CDR2 are LGHNA and YSLEER. The CDR3 reads CASSLLAGGGNEQFF. CDR3 coding DNA: TGCGCCAGCAGCCTACTAGCGGGAGGGGGCAATGAGCAGTTCTTC.

This clone occurred once. The rearrangement uses TRBV19 and TRBJ2-7; the match to TRBD1 covers 7 bases. The germline CDR1 and CDR2 sequences are LNHDA and SQIVND (reference sequence). The CDR3 contains 17 residues. After removal of 4 bases from V and 2 bases from J, the junction contained 14 bases not matched to a gene. CDR3 sequence reads: CASSTLLARGQTYEQYF. The CDR3 DNA is TGTGCCAGTAGTACCCTCCTCGCGAGGGGGCAAACCTACGAGCAGTACTTC.

The J gene is TRBJ1-4, the V gene TRBV15; D uncertain. V lost 4 bases and J lost 12, with 9 bases in between. The CDR3 spans 11 residues. Per the germline V gene, CDR1 is LNHNV and CDR2 is YYDKDF (reference sequence). For the CDR3, the DNA is TGTGCCACCAGCACCAGTGTGGAACTGTTTTTT. It is translated as CATSTSVELFF.

A note on this clone: At one end the junction does not follow the germline gene, possibly because of a read error. V usage is TRBV7-9 and J usage is TRBJ2-5; 11 bases are shared with TRBD2. The germline CDR1 and CDR2 sequences are SEHNR and FQNEAQ (reference sequence). The CDR3 runs 15 residues. CDR3 loop: CASSVAGGDGETQYF. In DNA form, the CDR3 reads TGTGCCAGCAGCGTAGCGGGAGGGGACGGGGAGACCCAGTACTTC.

The chain couples TRBV25-1 to TRBJ2-2; tentative D call: TRBD1 (6 bases). Germline V gene lookup returns CDR1 MGHDK and CDR2 SYGVNS. V was cut by 7 bases and J by 5 bases, with 17 bases left in between. The CDR3 totals 15 residues. The CDR3 reads CASKSGAGGTGELFF. The CDR3 DNA reads as TGTGCCAGCAAATCAGGGGCCGGTGGAACCGGGGAGCTGTTTTTT.

The rearrangement links TRBV29-1 to TRBJ1-1; a weak D match, TRBD1 (6 bases). CDR1 is SQVTM and CDR2 is ANQGSEA in the germline V gene. The CDR3 is 14 amino acids. Trimming shortened V by 1 base and J by 11 bases, and 20 bases separated the two germline ends. The CDR3 DNA sequence: TGCAGCGTTGAAGGGTTGCAGGGGTCTCCTCGGGCTTTCTTT. Its protein is CSVEGLQGSPRAFF.

V is TRBV28 and J is TRBJ2-7; D remains ambiguous. Trimming stripped 6 bases from V and 3 bases from J, with 9 bases between. CDR1 is MDHEN, CDR2 SYDVKM, per germline. The CDR3 is made up of 12 amino acids. CDR3 nucleotide sequence: TGTGCCAGCAGCCCGGGCCGCTACGAGCAGTACTTC. This encodes CASSPGRYEQYF. Drawing the rest from reference TRBV28 and TRBJ2-7, the complete variable domain is DVKVTQSSRYLVKRTGEKVFLECVQDMDHENMFWYRQDPGLGLRLIYFSYDVKMKEKGDIPEGYSVSREKKERFSLILESASTNQTSMYLCASSPGRYEQYFGPGTRLTVT.

Here the CDR3 DNA reads TGCGCCAGCAGCTACAGCGGAGGGAACACCGGGGAGCTGTTTTTT. This translates into CASSYSGGNTGELFF. V gene TRBV4-3 combines with J gene TRBJ2-2, with a possible D match to TRBD2 (5 bases). V dropped 5 bases and J dropped 1 base, with 11 bases sitting between them. CDR3 length equals 15 residues. Per germline, CDR1 LGHNA and CDR2 YSLEER.

This clone is a singleton in its sample. This rearrangement joins TRBV7-7 to TRBJ2-5; D perhaps matches TRBD1 (5 bases). V was shortened by 0 bases and J by 5 bases, with 10 bases between the two germline ends. Germline-derived CDR1 and CDR2 are SSHAT and FNYEAQ (reference sequence). The CDR3 runs 14 residues. CDR3 loop: CASSLALGAETQYF. CDR3 DNA sequence: TGTGCCAGCAGCTTAGCGCTAGGGGCGGAGACCCAGTACTTC. Looking up the rest from reference TRBV7-7 and TRBJ2-5 gives the full variable domain: GAGVSQSPRYKVTKRGQDVTLRCDPISSHATLYWYQQALGQGPEFLTYFNYEAQPDKSGLPSDRFSAERPEGSISTLTIQRTEQRDSAMYRCASSLALGAETQYFGPGTRLLVL.

This clone showed up just once. The genes are TRBV14 and TRBJ2-1, with 9 positions matching TRBD1. The J segment lost 2 bases and the V segment lost 6 bases, leaving 17 bases of the junction unmatched. Looked up from germline, CDR1 is SGHDN and CDR2 is FVKESK. The CDR3 is 19 amino acids. The CDR3 DNA follows: TGTGCCAGCAGTCCTCCGGGACAGGGAGGAGGCCAAGCCTACAATGAGCAGTTCTTC. This codes for CASSPPGQGGGQAYNEQFF.

The J gene is TRBJ2-5, the V gene TRBV21-1; TRBD2, as called in the table, went unchecked against the DNA. TRBV21-1 is listed as a pseudogene. CDR3 size: 12 residues. CDR3 DNA: TGTGCCAGCACACGACTGGAAGAGACCCAGTACTTC. Protein sequence: CASTRLEETQYF.

The CDR3 DNA is TGTGCCAGTGGACAGGGGGCTAACGAGCAGTACTTC. It codes for CASGQGANEQYF. This chain links TRBV27 with TRBJ2-7, with 11 bases matching TRBD1. Per germline, CDR1 MNHEY and CDR2 SMNVEV (reference sequence). V shed 9 bases, J shed 5 bases, and the junction held 3 bases outside the gene matches. The CDR3 has 12 amino acids.

This chain joins TRBV2 and TRBJ2-7; TRBD2 matches 10 bases. The CDR3 has 15 amino acids. The germline V gene has CDR1 SNHLY and CDR2 FYNNEI. V lost 6 bases, J lost 2 bases, and 7 bases stayed unmatched. The CDR3 loop reads CASSALAGVTYEQYF. Written as DNA, the CDR3 is TGTGCCAGCAGCGCGCTAGCGGGAGTAACCTACGAGCAGTACTTC.

This chain connects TRBV27 to TRBJ2-3; TRBD2 might be the D (6 bases). V was clipped by 9 bases and J by 1 base, with 20 bases between them. The CDR3 is 16 residues long. CDR1 MNHEY and CDR2 SMNVEV come from the germline V gene (reference sequence). Here the CDR3 reads CASWARAGSGTDTQYF. The CDR3 bases are TGTGCCAGTTGGGCGCGAGCGGGTTCCGGCACAGATACGCAGTATTTT.

The gene calls are TRBV4-3 and TRBJ2-1, with D perhaps being TRBD1 or TRBD2 (5 bases each). This CDR3 is built from 17 residues. The germline V gene encodes CDR1 LGHNA and CDR2 YSLEER. Trimming took off 4 bases at V and 6 bases at J, with 22 bases between the two ends. For the CDR3, the DNA is TGCGCCAGCAGCCCCAGGGTTTCCGGGACGGCCCTCAATGAGCAGTTCTTC. This encodes CASSPRVSGTALNEQFF.

The chain links TRBV4-1 to TRBJ2-7, with TRBD2 identical over 8 bases. Germline assignment: CDR1 MGHRA and CDR2 YSYEKL. This CDR3 is 12 amino acids long. The V and J ends lost 5 bases and 6 bases, in that order; junction bases with no gene match: 3. CDR3 DNA: TGCGCCAGCAGCTACGGGAGGGGCGAGCAGTACTTC. It translates to CASSYGRGEQYF.

This clone was detected once. This chain joins TRBV7-6 and TRBJ2-7; 11 bases fit TRBD1. Trimming removed 2 bases from V and 0 bases from J; junction bases left unmatched: 9. Germline CDR1 is SGHVS and CDR2 is FNYEAQ. CDR3 length: 18 residues. The CDR3 nucleotides read TGTGCCAGCAGCTTATCTGCCGTGGGGACAGGGGGCTCCTACGAGCAGTACTTC. It yields the protein CASSLSAVGTGGSYEQYF.

This CDR3 is CASSQVTQGKNTEAFF. The CDR3 DNA sequence: TGTGCCAGCAGCCAAGTTACCCAGGGGAAGAACACTGAAGCTTTCTTT. V usage is TRBV4-2 and J usage is TRBJ1-1; D possibly corresponds to TRBD1 (6 bases). The CDR3 runs to 16 residues. The V gene lost 1 base and the J gene lost 1 base, with 13 bases spanning the gap. In germline, CDR1 is LGHNA, CDR2 YNFKEQ.

V usage is TRBV6-5 and J usage is TRBJ1-5; 9 bases match TRBD1. This CDR3 spans 13 amino acids. Germline values: CDR1 MNHEY, CDR2 SVGAGI. V gave up 10 bases and J gave up 7 bases; unmatched junction bases: 8. DNA for the CDR3: TGTGCCACGCGGGACAGGGAAGGACAGCCCCAGCATTTT. Its protein is CATRDREGQPQHF.